These T cell receptor beta chains were read from a single sample in a study of blood T cell repertoires in COVID-19. Some clones are missing from TCRdb's copy, which holds only in-frame ones; the method was immunoSEQ multiplex PCR. The table records about 150,000 clones, around 90% of them present only once. Sequencing was performed on peripheral blood. The source is a woman aged 55-75 years with active or convalescent COVID-19. Both conserved end residues are part of each CDR3. Fields, in order: D gene, clone size, V gene, J gene, CDR3 protein, CDR3 DNA. D genes are given only for firm matches. Not all rows give a size; the values are once, few, many and, for expanded clones, a class.

d_call: TRBD1; clone_size: -; v_call: TRBV7-9; j_call: TRBJ1-5; cdr3_aa: CASSLAGTGANQPQHF; cdr3_nt: TGTGCCAGCAGCTTAGCAGGGACAGGGGCCAATCAGCCCCAGCATTTT
d_call: TRBD2; clone_size: -; v_call: TRBV6-2/TRBV6-3; j_call: TRBJ2-4; cdr3_aa: CASSYVLAGGFQYF; cdr3_nt: TGTGCCAGCAGTTACGTACTAGCGGGGGGTTTTCAGTACTTC
d_call: -; clone_size: -; v_call: TRBV6-2/TRBV6-3; j_call: TRBJ1-2; cdr3_aa: CASSYLTEVSGYTF; cdr3_nt: TGTGCCAGCAGTTACTTGACAGAGGTCAGCGGCTACACCTTC
d_call: TRBD1; clone_size: once; v_call: TRBV7-2; j_call: TRBJ2-2; cdr3_aa: CASSTRQGAWSGELFF; cdr3_nt: TGTGCCAGCAGCACCCGACAGGGGGCTTGGAGCGGGGAGCTGTTTTTT
d_call: TRBD2; clone_size: -; v_call: TRBV2; j_call: TRBJ2-3; cdr3_aa: CASRALAGVTDTQYF; cdr3_nt: TGTGCCAGCAGGGCCCTAGCGGGGGTTACAGATACGCAGTATTTT
d_call: -; clone_size: -; v_call: TRBV7-2; j_call: TRBJ2-2; cdr3_aa: CASSLAGLGTGELFF; cdr3_nt: TGTGCCAGCAGCTTGGCGGGACTGGGCACCGGGGAGCTGTTTTTT
d_call: -; clone_size: -; v_call: TRBV7-6; j_call: TRBJ2-3; cdr3_aa: CASAGEGSTDTQYF; cdr3_nt: TGTGCCAGCGCCGGGGAAGGGTCCACAGATACGCAGTATTTT
d_call: TRBD2; clone_size: -; v_call: TRBV5-1; j_call: TRBJ2-3; cdr3_aa: CASSIGGGADTQYF; cdr3_nt: TGCGCCAGCAGCATCGGCGGGGGGGCAGATACGCAGTATTTT
d_call: -; clone_size: -; v_call: TRBV7-9; j_call: TRBJ1-5; cdr3_aa: CASSLGDTTNQPQHF; cdr3_nt: TGTGCCAGCAGCTTAGGGGACACAACCAATCAGCCCCAGCATTTT
d_call: -; clone_size: -; v_call: TRBV7-8; j_call: TRBJ2-1; cdr3_aa: CASSLAGSSYNEQFF; cdr3_nt: TGTGCCAGCAGCTTAGCGGGGAGCTCCTACAATGAGCAGTTCTTC
d_call: -; clone_size: -; v_call: TRBV7-2; j_call: TRBJ2-5; cdr3_aa: CASSLGVSVETQYF; cdr3_nt: TGTGCCAGCAGCTTAGGAGTTAGCGTGGAGACCCAGTACTTC
d_call: -; clone_size: -; v_call: TRBV24-1; j_call: TRBJ2-1; cdr3_aa: CATSDVGSEQFF; cdr3_nt: TGTGCCACCAGTGATGTAGGGAGTGAGCAGTTCTTC
d_call: -; clone_size: -; v_call: TRBV4-1; j_call: TRBJ1-4; cdr3_aa: CASSQDQGKGYEKLFF; cdr3_nt: TGCGCCAGCAGCCAAGATCAGGGGAAGGGGTATGAAAAACTGTTTTTT
d_call: TRBD2; clone_size: -; v_call: TRBV7-2; j_call: TRBJ2-5; cdr3_aa: CASTGGAGSLFETQYF; cdr3_nt: TGTGCCAGCACCGGGGGGGCCGGATCCTTATTTGAGACCCAGTACTTC
d_call: -; clone_size: -; v_call: TRBV6-5; j_call: TRBJ2-7; cdr3_aa: CASAGSHYEQYF; cdr3_nt: TGTGCCAGCGCGGGGAGCCACTACGAGCAGTACTTC
d_call: TRBD1; clone_size: -; v_call: TRBV5-1; j_call: TRBJ1-1; cdr3_aa: CASSSGQGNTEAFF; cdr3_nt: TGCGCCAGCAGCTCGGGACAGGGGAACACTGAAGCTTTCTTT
d_call: -; clone_size: -; v_call: TRBV24-1; j_call: TRBJ2-3; cdr3_aa: CATSDRTSTDTQYF; cdr3_nt: TGTGCCACCAGTGATCGGACTAGCACAGATACGCAGTATTTT
d_call: -; clone_size: -; v_call: TRBV6-1; j_call: TRBJ1-5; cdr3_aa: CASSEAGGAQPQHF; cdr3_nt: TGTGCCAGCAGTGAAGCGGGCGGGGCTCAGCCCCAGCATTTT
d_call: -; clone_size: -; v_call: TRBV11-2; j_call: TRBJ2-5; cdr3_aa: CASSTRGTETQYF; cdr3_nt: TGTGCCAGCAGCACCAGGGGTACAGAGACCCAGTACTTC
d_call: -; clone_size: -; v_call: TRBV11-2; j_call: TRBJ2-1; cdr3_aa: CASSSPRLYNEQFF; cdr3_nt: TGTGCCAGCAGTTCCCCGCGACTTTACAATGAGCAGTTCTTC
d_call: TRBD1; clone_size: -; v_call: TRBV27; j_call: TRBJ1-1; cdr3_aa: CASSLSGTENTEAFF; cdr3_nt: TGTGCCAGCAGTTTATCCGGGACAGAGAACACTGAAGCTTTCTTT
d_call: -; clone_size: -; v_call: TRBV2; j_call: TRBJ2-7; cdr3_aa: CASSVDGTGDEQYF; cdr3_nt: TGTGCCAGCAGCGTCGATGGGACGGGGGACGAGCAGTACTTC
d_call: TRBD1; clone_size: -; v_call: TRBV7-9; j_call: TRBJ1-1; cdr3_aa: CASSPGTVEAFF; cdr3_nt: TGTGCCAGCAGCCCGGGGACAGTTGAAGCTTTCTTT
d_call: -; clone_size: once; v_call: TRBV7-2; j_call: TRBJ2-2; cdr3_aa: CASSFVGGATGELFF; cdr3_nt: TGTGCCAGCAGCTTCGTTGGGGGGGCCACCGGGGAGCTGTTTTTT
d_call: TRBD1; clone_size: -; v_call: TRBV12-3/TRBV12-4; j_call: TRBJ2-5; cdr3_aa: CASTEPGGETQYF; cdr3_nt: TGTGCCAGCACCGAGCCAGGGGGTGAGACCCAGTACTTC
d_call: TRBD1; clone_size: -; v_call: TRBV5-4; j_call: TRBJ1-4; cdr3_aa: CASSAGTGVSNEKLFF; cdr3_nt: TGTGCCAGCAGCGCGGGAACAGGGGTCTCTAATGAAAAACTGTTTTTT
d_call: -; clone_size: -; v_call: TRBV12-2; j_call: TRBJ2-5; cdr3_aa: CASRSLAGVQETQYF; cdr3_nt: TGTGCAAGTCGCTCCCTAGCGGGGGTCCAAGAGACCCAGTACTTC
d_call: TRBD1; clone_size: -; v_call: TRBV19; j_call: TRBJ2-7; cdr3_aa: CASSSPGQGSYEQYF; cdr3_nt: TGTGCCAGTAGTTCGCCGGGACAGGGGTCCTACGAGCAGTACTTC
d_call: TRBD2; clone_size: -; v_call: TRBV2; j_call: TRBJ2-5; cdr3_aa: CASSGASGGRETQYF; cdr3_nt: TGTGCCAGCAGTGGGGCTAGCGGGGGGAGAGAGACCCAGTACTTC
d_call: TRBD1; clone_size: -; v_call: TRBV9; j_call: TRBJ1-3; cdr3_aa: CASSLDRGTASGNTIYF; cdr3_nt: TGTGCCAGCAGCCTTGACAGGGGCACTGCGTCTGGAAACACCATATATTTT
d_call: TRBD1; clone_size: -; v_call: TRBV19; j_call: TRBJ1-6; cdr3_aa: CASSNPTGTGRSPLHF; cdr3_nt: TGTGCCAGTAGTAATCCGACCGGGACAGGGCGGTCACCCCTCCACTTT
d_call: -; clone_size: -; v_call: TRBV6-5; j_call: TRBJ1-2; cdr3_aa: CASTKGESGYGYTF; cdr3_nt: TGTGCCAGCACCAAGGGGGAAAGCGGCTATGGCTACACCTTC
d_call: -; clone_size: once; v_call: TRBV20-1; j_call: TRBJ1-2; cdr3_aa: CSARDGVGYTF; cdr3_nt: TGCAGTGCTAGAGACGGGGTAGGCTACACCTTC
d_call: -; clone_size: -; v_call: TRBV19; j_call: TRBJ2-2; cdr3_aa: CATQKGAGELFF; cdr3_nt: TGTGCCACCCAAAAGGGGGCCGGGGAGCTGTTTTTT
d_call: TRBD2; clone_size: -; v_call: TRBV4-1; j_call: TRBJ2-7; cdr3_aa: CASSQVTLAGAAYEQYF; cdr3_nt: TGCGCCAGCAGCCAAGTCACCCTAGCGGGGGCCGCCTACGAGCAGTACTTC
d_call: -; clone_size: -; v_call: TRBV9; j_call: TRBJ2-1; cdr3_aa: CASSVTTDSYNEQFF; cdr3_nt: TGTGCCAGCAGCGTGACAACAGACTCCTACAATGAGCAGTTCTTC
d_call: -; clone_size: -; v_call: TRBV7-2; j_call: TRBJ2-2; cdr3_aa: CASSPPTTGNTGELFF; cdr3_nt: TGTGCCAGCAGCCCGCCAACGACAGGGAACACCGGGGAGCTGTTTTTT
d_call: -; clone_size: once; v_call: TRBV6-2/TRBV6-3; j_call: TRBJ1-1; cdr3_aa: CASSRAPMNTEAFF; cdr3_nt: TGTGCCAGCAGTCGAGCTCCTATGAACACTGAAGCTTTCTTT